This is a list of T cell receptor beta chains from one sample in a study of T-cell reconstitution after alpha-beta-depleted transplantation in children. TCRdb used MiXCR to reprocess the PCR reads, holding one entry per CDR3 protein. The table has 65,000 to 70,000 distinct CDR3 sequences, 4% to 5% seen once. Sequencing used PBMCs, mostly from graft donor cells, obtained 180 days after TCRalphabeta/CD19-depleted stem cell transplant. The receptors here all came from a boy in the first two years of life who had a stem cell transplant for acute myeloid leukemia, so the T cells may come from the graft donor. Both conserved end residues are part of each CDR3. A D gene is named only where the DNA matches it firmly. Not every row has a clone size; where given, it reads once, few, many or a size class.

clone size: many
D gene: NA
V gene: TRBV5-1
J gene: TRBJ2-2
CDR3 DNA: TGCGCCAGCAATCGGGGGCCCTCGAACACCGGGGAGCTGTTTTTT
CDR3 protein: CASNRGPSNTGELFF

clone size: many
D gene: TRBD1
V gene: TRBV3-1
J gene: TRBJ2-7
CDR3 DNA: TGTGCCAGCAGCCGCGGACAGGCCCCCTACGAGCAGTACTTC
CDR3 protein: CASSRGQAPYEQYF

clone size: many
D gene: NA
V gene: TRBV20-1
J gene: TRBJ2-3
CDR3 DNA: TGCAGTGCCCCGGCGAGCGGTAAAGATACGCAGTATTTT
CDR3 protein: CSAPASGKDTQYF

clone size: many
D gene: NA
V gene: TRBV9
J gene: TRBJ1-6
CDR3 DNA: TGTGCCAGCAGCGTAGGAGGGGTTTCACCCCTCCACTTT
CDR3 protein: CASSVGGVSPLHF

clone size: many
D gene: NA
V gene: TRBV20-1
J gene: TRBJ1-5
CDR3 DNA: TGCAGTGCTATACAGGGAGGACAGCCCCAGCATTTT
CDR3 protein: CSAIQGGQPQHF

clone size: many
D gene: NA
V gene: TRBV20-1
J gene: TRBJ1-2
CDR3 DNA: TGCAGTGCTAGAGATGGGGGGGGACTCTATGGCTACACCTTC
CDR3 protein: CSARDGGGLYGYTF

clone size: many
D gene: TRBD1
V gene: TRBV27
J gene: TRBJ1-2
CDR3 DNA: TGTGCCAGCAGTTTAGGAGGGGGCAGCTATGGCTACACCTTC
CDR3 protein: CASSLGGGSYGYTF

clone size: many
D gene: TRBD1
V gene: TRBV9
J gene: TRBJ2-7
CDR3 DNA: TGTGCCAGCAGCCCGCAGCCGGGACAGATCTACGAGCAGTACTTC
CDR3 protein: CASSPQPGQIYEQYF

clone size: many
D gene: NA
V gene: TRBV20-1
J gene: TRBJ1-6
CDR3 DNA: TGCAGTGCTAGAGATTCCAGGCTTGAATATAATTCACCCCTCCACTTT
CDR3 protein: CSARDSRLEYNSPLHF

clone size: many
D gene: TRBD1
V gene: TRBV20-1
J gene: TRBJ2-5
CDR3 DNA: TGCAGTGCATACAGGGGAAGAGAGACCCAGTACTTC
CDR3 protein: CSAYRGRETQYF

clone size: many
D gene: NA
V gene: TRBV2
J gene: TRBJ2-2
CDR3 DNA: TGTGCCAGCAGTGAACCCAGGCAGGGCACGAACACCGGGGAGCTGTTTTTT
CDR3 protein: CASSEPRQGTNTGELFF

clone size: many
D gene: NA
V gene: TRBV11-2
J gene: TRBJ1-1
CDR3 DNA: TGTGCCAGCAGCTTAGATCGGACGGTGAACACTGAAGCTTTCTTT
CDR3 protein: CASSLDRTVNTEAFF

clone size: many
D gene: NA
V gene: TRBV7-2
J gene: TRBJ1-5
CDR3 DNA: TGTGCCAGCAGCTTACAGGGTTTGCAGCCCCAGCATTTT
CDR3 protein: CASSLQGLQPQHF

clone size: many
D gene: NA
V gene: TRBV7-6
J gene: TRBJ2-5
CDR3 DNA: TGTGCCAGCAGCTTAGTTCACGAGACCCAGTACTTC
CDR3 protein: CASSLVHETQYF

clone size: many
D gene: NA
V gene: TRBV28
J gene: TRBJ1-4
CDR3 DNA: TGTGCCAGCGCTTTTCCCCGGAATGAAAAACTGTTTTTT
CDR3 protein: CASAFPRNEKLFF

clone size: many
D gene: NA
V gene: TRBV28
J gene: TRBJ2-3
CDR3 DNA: TGTGCCAGCAGTTTCCAGGGAGGCACGCAGTATTTT
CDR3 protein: CASSFQGGTQYF

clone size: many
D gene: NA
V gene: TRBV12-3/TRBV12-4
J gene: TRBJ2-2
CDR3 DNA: TGTGCCAGCAGCCCCTCGACAGTTAACACCGGGGAGCTGTTTTTT
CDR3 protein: CASSPSTVNTGELFF

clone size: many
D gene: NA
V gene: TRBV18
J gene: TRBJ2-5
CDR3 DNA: TGTGCCAGCTCACAGCTCCGACGCCGGTCGTGGGAGACCCAGTACTTC
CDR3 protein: CASSQLRRRSWETQYF

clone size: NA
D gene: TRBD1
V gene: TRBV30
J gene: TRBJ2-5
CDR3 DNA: TGTGCCTGTCCGGGACAGGGCAGCGGGACCCAGTACTTC
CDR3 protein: CACPGQGSGTQYF

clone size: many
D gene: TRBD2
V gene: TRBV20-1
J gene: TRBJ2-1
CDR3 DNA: TGCAGTGCTGCATATTCGGCGGGGGGATTCGATGAGCAGTTCTTC
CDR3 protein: CSAAYSAGGFDEQFF

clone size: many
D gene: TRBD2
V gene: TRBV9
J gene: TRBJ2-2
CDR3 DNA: TGTGCCAGCAGCGTAGGGGGCGGGGGAACCGGGGAGCTGTTTTTT
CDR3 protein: CASSVGGGGTGELFF

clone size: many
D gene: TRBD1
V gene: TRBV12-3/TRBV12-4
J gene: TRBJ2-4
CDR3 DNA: TGTGCCAGCAGTTTCGGAACAGGGGGCTCAAACATTCAGTACTTC
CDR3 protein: CASSFGTGGSNIQYF

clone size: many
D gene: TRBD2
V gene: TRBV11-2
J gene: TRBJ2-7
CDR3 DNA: TGTGCCAGCAGCTTAAGACTAGCGGGGGCGAGCTCCTACGAGCAGTACTTC
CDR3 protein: CASSLRLAGASSYEQYF

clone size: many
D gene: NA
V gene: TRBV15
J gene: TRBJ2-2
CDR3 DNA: TGTGCCACCAGCACAGGGTTCGGGGAGCTGTTTTTT
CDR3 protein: CATSTGFGELFF

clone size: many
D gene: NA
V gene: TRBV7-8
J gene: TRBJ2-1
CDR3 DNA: TGTGCCAGCAGCCTAGAAAGGGGTCAACCCTACAATGAGCAGTTCTTC
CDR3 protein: CASSLERGQPYNEQFF

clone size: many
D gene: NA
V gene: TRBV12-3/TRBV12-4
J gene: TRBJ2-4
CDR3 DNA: TGTGCCAGCAGTTCAGACAGGATTCTAAACATTCAGTACTTC
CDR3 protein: CASSSDRILNIQYF

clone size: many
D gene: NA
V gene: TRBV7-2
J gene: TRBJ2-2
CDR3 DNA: TGTGCCAGCAGCTACCGTGGGGCAGCATTTTACACCGGGGAGCTGTTTTTT
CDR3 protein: CASSYRGAAFYTGELFF

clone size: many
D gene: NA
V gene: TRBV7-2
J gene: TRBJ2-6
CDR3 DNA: TGTGCCAGCAGAGGACGGGACACCCGACGGGCTGGGGCCAACGTCCTGACTTTC
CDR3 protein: CASRGRDTRRAGANVLTF

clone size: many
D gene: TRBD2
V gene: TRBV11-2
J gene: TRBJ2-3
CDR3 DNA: TGTGCCAGCACCCTGGGACTAGCCACAGATACGCAGTATTTT
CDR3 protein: CASTLGLATDTQYF

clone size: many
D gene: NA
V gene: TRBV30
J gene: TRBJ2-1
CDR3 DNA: TGTGCCTGGAGTGTATCCTACAATGAGCAGTTCTTC
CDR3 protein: CAWSVSYNEQFF

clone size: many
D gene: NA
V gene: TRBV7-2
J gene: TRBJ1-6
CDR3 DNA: TGTGCCAGCAGCTTAAAGGGACCGAATAATTCACCCCTCCACTTT
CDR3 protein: CASSLKGPNNSPLHF

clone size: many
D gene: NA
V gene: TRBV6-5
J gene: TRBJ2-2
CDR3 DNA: TGTGCCAGCAGTTACTGGGCCGGGGGATCGAACACCGGGGAGCTGTTTTTT
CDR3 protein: CASSYWAGGSNTGELFF

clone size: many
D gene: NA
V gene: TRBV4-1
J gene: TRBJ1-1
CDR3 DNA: TGCGCCAGCAGCCCCGCAAGGGGGACTGAAGCTTTCTTT
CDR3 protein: CASSPARGTEAFF

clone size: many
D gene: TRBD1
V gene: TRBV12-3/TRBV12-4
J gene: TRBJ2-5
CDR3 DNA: TGTGCCAGCAGCCCCGGGACAGGGGGCTACGCGGAGACCCAGTACTTC
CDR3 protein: CASSPGTGGYAETQYF

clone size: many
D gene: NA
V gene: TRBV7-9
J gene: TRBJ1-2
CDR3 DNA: TGTGCCAGCAGCCCTATTAACTATGGCTACACCTTC
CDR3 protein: CASSPINYGYTF

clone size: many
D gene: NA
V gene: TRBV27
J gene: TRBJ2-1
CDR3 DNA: TGTGCCAGCAGCCACGGGACCTTTAATGAGCAGTTCTTC
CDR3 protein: CASSHGTFNEQFF

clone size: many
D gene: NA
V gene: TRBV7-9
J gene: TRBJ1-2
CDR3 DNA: TGTGCCAGCAGCTTTAGGAGGTACACCTTC
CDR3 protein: CASSFRRYTF

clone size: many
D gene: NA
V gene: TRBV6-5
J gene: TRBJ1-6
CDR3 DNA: TGTGCCAGCAGTTCATTGCCAGGGAGCTCCTATAATTCACCCCTCCACTTT
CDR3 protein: CASSSLPGSSYNSPLHF

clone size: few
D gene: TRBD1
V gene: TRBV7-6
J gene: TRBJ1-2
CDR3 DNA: TGTGCCAGCAGCTCCAGGACAGGGATAGCTAACTATGGCTACACCTTC
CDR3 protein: CASSSRTGIANYGYTF

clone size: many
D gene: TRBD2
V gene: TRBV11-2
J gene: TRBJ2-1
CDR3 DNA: TGTGCCAGCAGCCTAGAACCTGGACTAGCGGGCTACAATGAGCAGTTCTTC
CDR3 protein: CASSLEPGLAGYNEQFF

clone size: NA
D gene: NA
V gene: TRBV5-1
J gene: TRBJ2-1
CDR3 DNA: TGCGCCAGCAGCTCGGGGCTGGTTTCTCCCTACAATGAGCAGTTCTTC
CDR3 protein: CASSSGLVSPYNEQFF

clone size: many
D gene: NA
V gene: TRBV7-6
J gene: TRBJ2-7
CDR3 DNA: TGTGCCAGCAGCTTAACCCCAACCTCCTACGAGCAGTACTTC
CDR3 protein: CASSLTPTSYEQYF

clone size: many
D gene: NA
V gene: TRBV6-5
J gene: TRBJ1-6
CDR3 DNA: TGTGCCAGCAGTTGGGAAGGGCGGGGGAATTCACCCCTCCACTTT
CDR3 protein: CASSWEGRGNSPLHF

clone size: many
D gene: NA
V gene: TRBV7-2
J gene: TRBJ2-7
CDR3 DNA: TGTGCCAGCAGCTTAACCCGGGACTCCTCCTACGAGCAGTACTTC
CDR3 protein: CASSLTRDSSYEQYF

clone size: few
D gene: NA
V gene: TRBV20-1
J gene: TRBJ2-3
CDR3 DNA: TGCAGTGCTAGAACTGGGGATGGCACAGATACGCAGTATTTT
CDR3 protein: CSARTGDGTDTQYF

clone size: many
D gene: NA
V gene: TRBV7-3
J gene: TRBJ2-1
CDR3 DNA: TGTGCCAGCAGCTTAACAGGGCCCTCCTTTAGCTCCTACAATGAGCAGTTCTTC
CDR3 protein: CASSLTGPSFSSYNEQFF

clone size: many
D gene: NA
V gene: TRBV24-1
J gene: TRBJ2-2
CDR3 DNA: TGTGCCACCAGTGCGTCGAGGGAGCTGTTTTTT
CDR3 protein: CATSASRELFF

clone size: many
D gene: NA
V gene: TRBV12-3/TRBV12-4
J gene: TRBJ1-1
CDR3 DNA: TGTGCCAGCAGTTCCTACAGGGTTAGCACTGAAGCTTTCTTT
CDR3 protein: CASSSYRVSTEAFF

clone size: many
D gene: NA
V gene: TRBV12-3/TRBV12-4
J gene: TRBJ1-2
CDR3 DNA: TGTGCCAGCAGTCAAATTGAGGAGTATGGCTACACCTTC
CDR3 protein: CASSQIEEYGYTF

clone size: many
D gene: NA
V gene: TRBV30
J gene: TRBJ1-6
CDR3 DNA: TGTGCCTGGAAATACCGTTATAGCTCCTATAATTCACCCCTCCACTTT
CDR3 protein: CAWKYRYSSYNSPLHF

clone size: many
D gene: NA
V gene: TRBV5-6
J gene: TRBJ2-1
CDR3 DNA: TGTGCCAGCAGCTTGGGGACTTTACTATACAATGAGCAGTTCTTC
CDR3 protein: CASSLGTLLYNEQFF